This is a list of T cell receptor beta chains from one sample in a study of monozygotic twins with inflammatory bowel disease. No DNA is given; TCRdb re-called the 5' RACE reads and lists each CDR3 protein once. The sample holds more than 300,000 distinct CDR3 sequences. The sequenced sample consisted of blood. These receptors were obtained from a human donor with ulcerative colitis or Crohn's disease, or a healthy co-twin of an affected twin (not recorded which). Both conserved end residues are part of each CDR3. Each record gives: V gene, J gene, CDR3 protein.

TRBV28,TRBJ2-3,CASSPPPGQGPDTQYF
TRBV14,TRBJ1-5,CASSSNRGHGNQPQHF
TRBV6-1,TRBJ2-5,CASSVGGKQETQYF
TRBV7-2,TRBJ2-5,CASSLGGFWQQETQYF
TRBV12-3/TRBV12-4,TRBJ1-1,CASSPPRAGGSEAFF
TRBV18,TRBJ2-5,CASSPRTVLETQYF
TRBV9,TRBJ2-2,CASSTRQGAGFPGELFF
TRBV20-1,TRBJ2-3,CSGNPVLGTDTQYF
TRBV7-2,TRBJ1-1,CASSLGPTGGPTEAFF
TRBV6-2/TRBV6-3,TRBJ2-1,CASSYGLAGSNEQFF